The following is a T cell receptor beta chain sequence with its context. As yet, its antigen is unknown. The CDR3 covers 13 residues. Germline CDR1 is MNHNS and CDR2 is SASEGT. The V and J ends lost 6 bases and 5 bases respectively, with 11 bases between them. Profiling relied on immunoSEQ multiplex PCR, and the TCRdb table lists in-frame clones only, not all of them. This table holds about 25,000 clones, about four fifths found once. Single viable CD3+CD4+CD8-CD45RO+ cells were sorted as the memory CD4+ T cells. The source of the sample is a study of memory CD4+ T cells and cytomegalovirus serostatus. About the study: Donors were healthy Belgian adults, fewer than ten CMV seropositive and fewer than 30 seronegative.

Study-wide findings and caveats: CMV serostatus prediction reached median AUC about 0.95, or 0.9 with US-trained model.

The chain has TRBV6-1 and TRBJ1-5; D may be TRBD1 (6 bases). The sample taken for sequencing was memory CD4+ T cells from blood. The sequence was collected from an adult in good health and CMV-seronegative. The CDR3 region has the DNA TGTGCCAGCAGCCGACAGGTCTATCAGCCCCAGCATTTT. Amino acids: CASSRQVYQPQHF.